The rows below give T cell receptor beta chains drawn from one sample of a study of T cells in Graves' hyperthyroidism and ophthalmopathy. TCRdb re-called the multiplex PCR reads with MiXCR, one entry per CDR3 protein. The table shows around 350,000 distinct CDR3 sequences, with 20% to 30% occurring only once. Sequenced input: blood. The receptors originated from a middle-aged man with Graves' hyperthyroidism. Both conserved end residues are part of each CDR3. Fields, in order: D gene, clone size, J gene, V gene, CDR3 length, CDR3 DNA, CDR3 protein. A D gene is named only where the DNA matches it firmly. Only some rows state a clone size, as once, few, many or a class for expanded clones.

- | - | TRBJ1-1 | TRBV20-1 | 14 | TGCAGTGCTGGAGTGTCAAGTTGGGACACTGAAGCTTTCTTT | CSAGVSSWDTEAFF
- | - | TRBJ2-7 | TRBV29-1 | 13 | TGCAGCGTTGGGGGACTTGGGACCTACGAGCAGTACTTC | CSVGGLGTYEQYF
TRBD2 | few | TRBJ2-3 | TRBV20-1 | 16 | TGCAGTGCTAGAGCTCGGGGGGGCCAAGTAACAGATACGCAGTATTTT | CSARARGGQVTDTQYF
- | - | TRBJ1-4 | TRBV27 | 12 | TGTGCCAGCAGCCACAGAAACGAAAAACTGTTTTTT | CASSHRNEKLFF
TRBD2 | many | TRBJ2-7 | TRBV7-9 | 15 | TGTGCCAGCAGCTTAGCAGGCCTAGCGGGAGTAGAGCAGTACTTC | CASSLAGLAGVEQYF
TRBD1 | many | TRBJ1-1 | TRBV20-1 | 12 | TGCAGTGTTCAGGGGGAATACACTGAAGCTTTCTTT | CSVQGEYTEAFF
- | few | TRBJ2-5 | TRBV2 | 15 | TGTGCCAGCAGTGAAGGCTGGGGCTTCGCAGAGACCCAGTACTTC | CASSEGWGFAETQYF
- | many | TRBJ2-3 | TRBV18 | 13 | TGTGCCAGCTCACCACCTAGCGAGGATACGCAGTATTTT | CASSPPSEDTQYF
TRBD1 | few | TRBJ2-7 | TRBV5-1 | 14 | TGCGCCAGCAGCTTGCTGGGACAGGACTACGAGCAGTACTTC | CASSLLGQDYEQYF
TRBD2 | - | TRBJ2-1 | TRBV7-3 | 15 | TGTGCCAGCAGCCCGGGGACTAGCGGGACCCATGAGCAGTTCTTC | CASSPGTSGTHEQFF
TRBD2 | few | TRBJ2-1 | TRBV7-9 | 19 | TGTGCCAGCAGCCCCCCGCGGACTAGCGGGAGCGTGGGTTACAATGAGCAGTTCTTC | CASSPPRTSGSVGYNEQFF
- | many | TRBJ1-1 | TRBV12-3/TRBV12-4 | 12 | TGTGCCAGCACCGACGGCGGGTCTGAAGCTTTCTTT | CASTDGGSEAFF
- | - | TRBJ2-1 | TRBV10-3 | 15 | TGTGCCATCAGTGAGTTCAGCGGCCCGGGGAAGGTGCAGTTCTTC | CAISEFSGPGKVQFF
TRBD2 | many | TRBJ2-3 | TRBV28 | 16 | TGTGCCAGCAGTTTATGGACTAGCGGGAGCACAGATACGCAGTATTTT | CASSLWTSGSTDTQYF
TRBD1 | many | TRBJ2-7 | TRBV6-1 | 14 | TGTGCCAGCAGTACCTCGGACAGGGCCGACGAGCAGTACTTC | CASSTSDRADEQYF
- | many | TRBJ2-1 | TRBV12-3/TRBV12-4 | 11 | TGTGCCAGCCTTAGGAAAGGTGAGCAGTTCTTC | CASLRKGEQFF
- | - | TRBJ1-5 | TRBV12-3/TRBV12-4 | 14 | TGTGCCAGCAGTTTGGGGGCAGGGCGACAGCCCCAGCATTTT | CASSLGAGRQPQHF
- | - | TRBJ1-5 | TRBV28 | 14 | TGTGCCAGCAGAAATGACATGAGCAATCAGCCCCAGCATTTT | CASRNDMSNQPQHF
- | - | TRBJ1-3 | TRBV3-1 | 13 | TGTGCCAGCAGTCGGGGAGTCGGAAACACCATATATTTT | CASSRGVGNTIYF
- | - | TRBJ1-1 | TRBV6-1 | 13 | TGTGCCAGCAGTGAAGGGCCAGTTCGGGGAGCTTTCTTT | CASSEGPVRGAFF
- | - | TRBJ2-2 | TRBV12-3/TRBV12-4 | 12 | TGTGCCAGCAGCCCCGGCACCGGGGAGCTGTTTTTT | CASSPGTGELFF
TRBD2 | - | TRBJ2-1 | TRBV6-1 | 15 | TGTGCCAGCAGTTCCACTAGCGGGAGTTCCAATGAGCAGTTCTTC | CASSSTSGSSNEQFF
- | many | TRBJ2-1 | TRBV6-1 | 16 | TGTGCCAGCTATGCCCTACAACAGGGCATAGACAATGAGCAGTTCTTC | CASYALQQGIDNEQFF
- | few | TRBJ2-1 | TRBV24-1 | 13 | TGTGCCACCAGTGCCCCCCTAGCCCTAGAGCAGTTCTTC | CATSAPLALEQFF
- | few | TRBJ2-7 | TRBV28 | 12 | TGTGCCAGCAGTCCCATGAGGTACGAGCAGTACTTC | CASSPMRYEQYF
TRBD2 | few | TRBJ2-7 | TRBV20-1 | 15 | TGCAGTGGCCGGGGAAGCGGGGACGGATTCCACGAGCAGTACTTC | CSGRGSGDGFHEQYF
- | once | TRBJ2-4 | TRBV29-1 | 14 | TGCAGCGTTGAACTCGGGGGCGGAGCGAGCATTCAGTACTTC | CSVELGGGASIQYF
- | few | TRBJ2-7 | TRBV9 | 14 | TGTGCCAGCAGCGTAGGCTCAGGGAACTACGAGCAGTACTTC | CASSVGSGNYEQYF
- | few | TRBJ2-7 | TRBV11-3 | 15 | TGTGCCAGCAGACCAACTGACCACGTAGCCTACGAGCAGTACTTC | CASRPTDHVAYEQYF
- | many | TRBJ1-1 | TRBV27 | 15 | TGTGCCAGCAGTTTATCGGGGGGACTGAACACTGAAGCTTTCTTT | CASSLSGGLNTEAFF
TRBD1 | few | TRBJ2-5 | TRBV5-5 | 15 | TGTGCCAGCAGCTTCCTCAAGGGACAGGGAGAGACCCAGTACTTC | CASSFLKGQGETQYF
- | - | TRBJ2-2 | TRBV20-1 | 13 | TGCAGTGCTAGTAAGATGAACACCGGGGAGCTGTTTTTT | CSASKMNTGELFF
TRBD1 | few | TRBJ1-3 | TRBV3-1 | 18 | TGTGCCAGCAGCCAAAGGATGCAGACAGGGTCTTCTGGAAACACCATATATTTT | CASSQRMQTGSSGNTIYF
- | - | TRBJ1-5 | TRBV7-2 | 15 | TGTGCCAACAGCTTCTCCAGGGCCGGCAATCAGCCCCAGCATTTT | CANSFSRAGNQPQHF
TRBD1 | - | TRBJ1-2 | TRBV29-1 | 13 | TGCAGCCCGTATAGGACAGGGGGCGATGGCTACACCTTC | CSPYRTGGDGYTF
- | many | TRBJ2-7 | TRBV2 | 14 | TGTGCCAGCAGTGAAGGGGGGGCAGCCTACGAGCAGTACTTC | CASSEGGAAYEQYF
- | many | TRBJ2-3 | TRBV7-9 | 16 | TGTGCCAGCAGCCTCCGAGCGGAAAGGAGCACAGATACGCAGTATTTT | CASSLRAERSTDTQYF
- | - | TRBJ2-6 | TRBV19 | 14 | TGTGCCAGTAGGCGGGGCGCTGGGGCCAACGTCCTGACTTTC | CASRRGAGANVLTF
TRBD1 | - | TRBJ2-7 | TRBV6-1 | 15 | TGTGCCAGCAGTACACAGGGGGTTTTTCCCTACGAGCAGTACTTC | CASSTQGVFPYEQYF
TRBD1 | few | TRBJ2-1 | TRBV24-1 | 16 | TGTGCCACCAGTGCCATGGACAGGGGATGGGGGAATGAGCAGTTCTTC | CATSAMDRGWGNEQFF
TRBD1 | - | TRBJ1-2 | TRBV12-3/TRBV12-4 | 14 | TGTGCCAGCAGTCTCTTAGGACAGGGGGCTGGCTACACCTTC | CASSLLGQGAGYTF
TRBD1 | - | TRBJ2-2 | TRBV20-1 | 14 | TGCAGTGCCCGAGGGACAGGGTACACCGGGGAGCTGTTTTTT | CSARGTGYTGELFF
TRBD1 | - | TRBJ1-5 | TRBV6-1 | 15 | TGTGCCAGCAAATTGACAGGGGATAGCAATCAGCCCCAGCATTTT | CASKLTGDSNQPQHF
TRBD1 | many | TRBJ2-5 | TRBV3-1 | 15 | TGTGCCAGCAGCCGCGGACAGGGCGACCAAGAGACCCAGTACTTC | CASSRGQGDQETQYF
- | many | TRBJ2-5 | TRBV7-9 | 13 | TGTGCCAGCAGCTTAGGACTGAAAGAGACCCAGTACTTC | CASSLGLKETQYF
- | - | TRBJ2-5 | TRBV6-2/TRBV6-3 | 15 | TGTGCCAGCAGTTACTCAGGTGGCAGGACAGAGACCCAGTACTTC | CASSYSGGRTETQYF
- | - | TRBJ2-1 | TRBV19 | 13 | TGTGCCAGTAGTTGGTCTACTAGCAATGAGCAGTTCTTC | CASSWSTSNEQFF
TRBD2 | - | TRBJ2-1 | TRBV5-1 | 14 | TGCGCCAGCAGCGGCGGGAGGGCCGAAGGTGAGCAGTTCTTC | CASSGGRAEGEQFF
- | - | TRBJ2-7 | TRBV28 | 16 | TGTGCCAGCAGTTCCTTTCGACTTGATACGGGGGAAGAGCAGTACTTC | CASSSFRLDTGEEQYF